This T cell receptor (beta chain) was documented in a study of blood T cell repertoires in COVID-19. Looking at the study overall: The samples span acute and convalescent COVID-19 from the United States, Italy and Spain. T cells, B-cell-depleted T cells, or PBMCs provided the cDNA or gDNA that served as material.

This clone showed up just once. CDR1 is SGHRS, CDR2 YFSETQ, per germline. CDR3 length: 14 residues. V was shortened by 2 bases and J by 4 bases, with 12 bases between the two germline ends. As originally analysed: Amplification from reference gene primers served as the basis for estimated nucleated cell counts. Sequencing used immunoSEQ multiplex PCR; TCRdb keeps in-frame clones, though not all of them. The V and J calls and clone size come from that table; D and trimming were worked out from the DNA. The table includes 98,000 or so clones, more than 85% detected once. The V gene is TRBV5-1, the J gene TRBJ1-1, with D tentatively TRBD1 (5 bases). Material for sequencing was peripheral blood. The receptor was isolated from a human donor in a cohort sampled during active COVID-19. The CDR3 DNA follows: TGCGCCAGCAGCTTTGAGGGGCGGGGCACTGAAGCTTTCTTT. This sequence encodes CASSFEGRGTEAFF.